The rows below give T cell receptor beta chains drawn from one sample of a study of cytomegalovirus exposure and HLA in healthy donors. Assay used: immunoSEQ multiplex PCR; TCRdb lists only in-frame clones, some missing. The table records nearly 300,000 clones, roughly 88% of them present only once. Sequencing was carried out using PBMCs. The receptors were sampled from a man aged 35 to 55 in good health and CMV-seropositive. The CDR3 runs from the conserved cysteine through the conserved F or W. Fields, in order: J gene, V gene, CDR3 protein.

J: TRBJ2-3; V: TRBV19; CDR3: CASTGQNDIDTQYF
J: TRBJ2-5; V: TRBV6-5; CDR3: CASSSPGGGPEETQYF
J: TRBJ2-1; V: TRBV27; CDR3: CASSLSSGRGGDSLNEQFF
J: TRBJ2-4; V: TRBV5-1; CDR3: CASSLEGTGVSAKNIQYF
J: TRBJ2-7; V: TRBV14; CDR3: CASSHSRLSYEQYF
J: TRBJ1-1; V: TRBV2; CDR3: CASSEAGQGLNTEAFF
J: TRBJ1-2; V: TRBV27; CDR3: CASSPDRVDYGYTF
J: TRBJ2-1; V: TRBV7-3; CDR3: CASSSRTSGYNEQFF
J: TRBJ2-5; V: TRBV19; CDR3: CASSTRTSARETQYF
J: TRBJ1-4; V: TRBV28; CDR3: CASSPQGGLFF
J: TRBJ2-3; V: TRBV7-9; CDR3: CASSLRGTSGNFADTQYF
J: TRBJ2-7; V: TRBV2; CDR3: CASSGGGTSGYYEQYF
J: TRBJ1-6; V: TRBV27; CDR3: CASRDRGSPLHF
J: TRBJ2-5; V: TRBV18; CDR3: CASSPVQGRGETQYF
J: TRBJ2-7; V: TRBV5-4; CDR3: CASSLGAGYSYEQYF
J: TRBJ2-1; V: TRBV29-1; CDR3: CSVELREKNEQFF
J: TRBJ1-4; V: TRBV9; CDR3: CASSVGRANEKLFF
J: TRBJ2-1; V: TRBV28; CDR3: CASRQRLAGGSIDEQFF
J: TRBJ1-1; V: TRBV6-5; CDR3: CASSYSGLMNTEAFF
J: TRBJ1-1; V: TRBV7-2; CDR3: CASSLSRVDTEAFF
J: TRBJ2-1; V: TRBV6-6; CDR3: CASSNPGQAPHEQFF
J: TRBJ1-5; V: TRBV28; CDR3: CASSFEGARYNQPQHF
J: TRBJ2-1; V: TRBV7-2; CDR3: CASSPDGTSGRNEQFF
J: TRBJ2-5; V: TRBV7-2; CDR3: CASRGQGAPGETQYF
J: TRBJ2-1; V: TRBV5-1; CDR3: CASSLNPGLAGAYNEQFF
J: TRBJ2-6; V: TRBV2; CDR3: CASSSRSPGTGFSGANVLTF
J: TRBJ2-7; V: TRBV18; CDR3: CASSRAQGYEQYF
J: TRBJ2-3; V: TRBV25-1; CDR3: CASSETPNRADTQYF
J: TRBJ1-2; V: TRBV4-1; CDR3: CASSQDVGRDYGYTF
J: TRBJ1-4; V: TRBV2; CDR3: CASRIPGQTYEKLFF
J: TRBJ1-2; V: TRBV29-1; CDR3: CSVQQDYGYTF
J: TRBJ2-7; V: TRBV5-1; CDR3: CASSLGPSGISYEQYF
J: TRBJ2-7; V: TRBV5-4; CDR3: CASSEAGTSGLYEQYF
J: TRBJ1-1; V: TRBV29-1; CDR3: CSVERMGQGLREAFF
J: TRBJ2-7; V: TRBV13; CDR3: CASSSGLAGTSYEQYF
J: TRBJ2-5; V: TRBV11-2; CDR3: CASSSDPGLGDQETQYF
J: TRBJ1-2; V: TRBV11-2; CDR3: CASSSTGAAYGYTF
J: TRBJ1-5; V: TRBV19; CDR3: CASSTQGAGQPQHF
J: TRBJ1-5; V: TRBV7-9; CDR3: CASSYDGREDQPQHF
J: TRBJ2-7; V: TRBV7-8; CDR3: CASSLIAGYNEQYF
J: TRBJ1-1; V: TRBV18; CDR3: CASSPGGRNTEAFF
J: TRBJ2-7; V: TRBV5-1; CDR3: CASSLEWLAGGNSYEQYF